The next 13 T cell receptor beta chains were all read from a single sample in a study of T cell clones after liver transplantation. Method: immunoSEQ multiplex PCR; TCRdb's copy keeps in-frame clones and lacks some. The data hold about 120,000 clones, with 90% observed a single time. The input for sequencing was CD4+ T cells from blood, taken 12 months after liver transplant. These receptors all come from a human patient who received a liver transplant. Part of the T cells may come from the graft donor.

The chain couples TRBV28 to TRBJ1-1; no clear D gene. Germline lookup yields CDR1 MDHEN and CDR2 SYDVKM. This CDR3 is built from 13 residues. V lost 1 base and J 1 base, leaving 4 bases between the germline ends. CDR3 in DNA: TGTGCCAGCAGTTTATTAGGGAACACTGAAGCTTTCTTT. As protein: CASSLLGNTEAFF.

The chain employs TRBV2 and TRBJ1-2; TRBD1 is a possible D gene (5 bases). The CDR3 contains 15 residues. Germline V gene lookup returns CDR1 SNHLY and CDR2 FYNNEI. V shed 6 bases and J shed 4 bases, with 18 bases lying between them. CDR3 sequence reads: CASSRAGGSVYGYTF. Here the CDR3 DNA reads TGTGCCAGCAGCCGGGCGGGGGGAAGCGTCTATGGCTACACCTTC.

CDR3 nucleotides: TGTGCCAGCAGCTCAAGCCTGGGAGAATCCTACGAGCAGTACTTC. It translates to CASSSSLGESYEQYF. The chain links TRBV11-3 to TRBJ2-7; D is perhaps TRBD2 (5 bases). This CDR3 is 15 amino acids long. V shed 4 bases and J shed 1 base, with 14 bases lying between them. Germline loops: CDR1 SGHNT, CDR2 YENEEA.

This chain uses TRBV11-3 with TRBJ2-5, with D perhaps matching TRBD1 (6 bases). The germline V gene has CDR1 SGHNT and CDR2 YENEEA. The CDR3 has 13 residues. Trimming left V 5 bases short and J 5 bases short, with 12 bases between. CDR3 region: CASSQGRGETQYF. The CDR3 nucleotides are TGTGCCAGCAGCCAGGGGAGAGGCGAGACCCAGTACTTC.

The J gene is TRBJ2-2, the V gene TRBV2; tentative D call: TRBD1 (5 bases). V was pared by 3 bases and J by 0 bases, with 8 bases between. Looked up from germline, CDR1 is SNHLY and CDR2 is FYNNEI. The CDR3 is 15 residues long. The CDR3 nucleotides read TGTGCCAGCAGTGATCAGACAGCGAACACCGGGGAGCTGTTTTTT. Amino acids: CASSDQTANTGELFF. Filled out from reference TRBV2 and TRBJ2-2, the complete variable domain reads EPEVTQTPSHQVTQMGQEVILRCVPISNHLYFYWYRQILGQKVEFLVSFYNNEISEKSEIFDDQFSVERPDGSNFTLKIRSTKLEDSAMYFCASSDQTANTGELFFGEGSRLTVL.

V is TRBV5-4 and J is TRBJ2-1; no firm D call. This CDR3 contains 13 residues. Germline V CDR1 and CDR2: SGHNT, YYREEE (reference sequence). V was shortened by 0 bases and J by 6 bases, with 7 bases between the two germline ends. DNA of the CDR3: TGTGCCAGCAGCTTGGATCGTGGCAATGAGCAGTTCTTC. Protein product: CASSLDRGNEQFF. Combining the CDR3 with reference TRBV5-4 and TRBJ2-1 gives the whole variable domain ETGVTQSPTHLIKTRGQQVTLRCSSQSGHNTVSWYQQALGQGPQFIFQYYREEENGRGNFPPRFSGLQFPNYSSELNVNALELDDSALYLCASSLDRGNEQFFGPGTRLTVL.

The chain employs TRBV7-3 and TRBJ1-1; D ambiguous. The V gene's germline CDR1 is SGHTA and CDR2 FQGTGA. This CDR3 has 15 amino acids. Trimming removed 0 bases at V and 9 bases at J, with 17 bases between. CDR3 residues: CASSLTRESAAKAFF. The CDR3 DNA reads TGTGCCAGCAGCTTAACCCGGGAGTCGGCAGCAAAAGCTTTCTTT.

The DNA for the CDR3 is TGTGCCAGCAGCTTGGACAGGGGTGTAGGCGGCTACACCTTC. Protein product: CASSLDRGVGGYTF. The rearrangement links TRBV5-5 to TRBJ1-2; 7 nucleotides align to TRBD1. Trimming removed 0 bases from V and 8 bases from J; junction bases left unmatched: 7. Germline V gene sequence: CDR1 SGHKS, CDR2 YYEKEE (reference sequence). This CDR3 is built from 14 residues.

The rearrangement links TRBV28 to TRBJ2-5, with a tentative D call TRBD2 (5 bases). In germline, CDR1 is MDHEN, CDR2 SYDVKM. The CDR3 is made up of 13 amino acids. V was clipped by 2 bases and J by 4 bases, with 8 bases between them. The CDR3 nucleotides read TGTGCCAGCAGTTTAGAGGGCGGAGAGACCCAGTACTTC. It codes for CASSLEGGETQYF.

About this clone: The sample has other DNA sequences that encode this CDR3 too. This chain uses TRBV11-3 with TRBJ2-7, with D unclear. Trimming pared 0 bases from V and 4 bases from J, leaving 4 bases between. The CDR3 is made up of 12 amino acids. CDR1 and CDR2 (germline): SGHNT, YENEEA. Here the CDR3 reads CASSLDRYEQYF. The CDR3 DNA is TGTGCCAGCAGCTTAGATCGATACGAGCAGTACTTC.

The chain is built from TRBV11-2 and TRBJ2-2; D call uncertain. Trimming cost V 5 bases and J 1 base, with 11 bases left between them. CDR3 length equals 15 residues. Per the germline V gene, CDR1 is SGHAT and CDR2 is FQNNGV. The CDR3 DNA is TGTGCCAGCAGCCCCGTGGTGATGAACACCGGGGAGCTGTTTTTT. Translated, it gives CASSPVVMNTGELFF.

The gene calls are TRBV19 and TRBJ1-1; 8 positions match TRBD1. Germline V gene lookup returns CDR1 LNHDA and CDR2 SQIVND (reference sequence). The CDR3 is 16 residues long. V trimming: 3 bases; J trimming: 4 bases; junction bases outside the gene matches: 10. CDR3 region: CASSMGRDRGGTEAFF. DNA for the CDR3: TGTGCCAGTAGTATGGGTCGTGACAGGGGAGGCACTGAAGCTTTCTTT. Full variable domain (remainder filled in from reference TRBV19 and TRBJ1-1): DGGITQSPKYLFRKEGQNVTLSCEQNLNHDAMYWYRQDPGQGLRLIYYSQIVNDFQKGDIAEGYSVSREKKESFPLTVTSAQKNPTAFYLCASSMGRDRGGTEAFFGQGTRLTVV.

This clone was seen once. The rearrangement uses TRBV5-1 and TRBJ2-5; 12 nucleotides agree with TRBD1. This CDR3 is built from 15 residues. The germline V gene has CDR1 SGHRS and CDR2 YFSETQ. Trimming cost V 4 bases and J 5 bases; bases outside gene matches: 6. CDR3 coding DNA: TGCGCCAGCAGCCCAGGGACAGGGGGCATGGAGACCCAGTACTTC. This gives the protein CASSPGTGGMETQYF.